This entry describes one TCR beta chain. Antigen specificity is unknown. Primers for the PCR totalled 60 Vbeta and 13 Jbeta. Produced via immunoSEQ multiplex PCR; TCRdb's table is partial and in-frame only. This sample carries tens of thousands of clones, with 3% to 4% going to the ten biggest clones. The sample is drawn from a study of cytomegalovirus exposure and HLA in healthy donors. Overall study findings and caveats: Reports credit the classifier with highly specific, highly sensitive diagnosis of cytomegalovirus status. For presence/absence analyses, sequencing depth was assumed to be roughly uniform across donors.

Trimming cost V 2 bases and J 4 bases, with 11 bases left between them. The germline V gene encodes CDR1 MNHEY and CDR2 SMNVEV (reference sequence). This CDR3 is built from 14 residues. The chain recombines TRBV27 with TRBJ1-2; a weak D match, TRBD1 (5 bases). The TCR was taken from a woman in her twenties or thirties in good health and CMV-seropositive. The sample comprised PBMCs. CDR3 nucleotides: TGTGCCAGCAGTTTAGGTGGGGCTCCCTATGGCTACACCTTC. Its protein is CASSLGGAPYGYTF.